The 32 T cell receptor beta chains below were found in one sample sequenced in a study of T cells in tuberculosis. Measured with immunoSEQ multiplex PCR; TCRdb has only the in-frame clones, and not every one. The table lists more than 30,000 clones, roughly 94% of them singletons. Described time point: new active TB diagnosis, blood taken before or within 7 days of starting treatment. Source: PBMCs, taken at tuberculosis diagnosis. These receptors were collected from an adult with tuberculosis.

This chain links TRBV7-2 with TRBJ2-3; possible D gene TRBD1, 6 bases. This CDR3 spans 14 amino acids. The V and J ends lost 5 bases and 1 base respectively, with 10 bases between them. CDR1 SGHTA and CDR2 FQGNSA come from the germline V gene. The CDR3 sequence is CASSTGTRTDTQYF. The CDR3 DNA reads TGTGCCAGCAGCACCGGGACACGCACAGATACGCAGTATTTT.

This clone appeared a few times. V usage is TRBV28 and J usage is TRBJ2-4; D gene unclear. Germline CDR1 and CDR2: MDHEN and SYDVKM. The CDR3 is 14 amino acids. V was trimmed by 3 bases and J by 1 base, leaving 7 bases between them. The CDR3 protein is CASSLSDAKNIQYF. CDR3 coding DNA: TGTGCCAGCAGTTTGAGTGATGCCAAAAACATTCAGTACTTC. Based on the CDR3 plus reference TRBV28 and TRBJ2-4, the full variable domain is DVKVTQSSRYLVKRTGEKVFLECVQDMDHENMFWYRQDPGLGLRLIYFSYDVKMKEKGDIPEGYSVSREKKERFSLILESASTNQTSMYLCASSLSDAKNIQYFGAGTRLSVL.

The V gene is TRBV11-2, the J gene TRBJ2-7, with TRBD1 matching over 9 bases. With V trimmed by 2 bases and J by 0 bases, 2 bases remained unmatched. Germline V gene data show CDR1 as SGHAT and CDR2 as FQNNGV. The CDR3 has 15 residues. The CDR3 bases are TGTGCCAGCAGCTTACACAGGGGGCCCTCCTACGAGCAGTACTTC. This sequence encodes CASSLHRGPSYEQYF.

This chain joins TRBV19 and TRBJ1-5, with D possibly being TRBD1 (6 bases). The CDR3 spans 15 residues. Per germline, CDR1 LNHDA and CDR2 SQIVND (reference sequence). Deletions cut 4 bases from V and 6 bases from J, with 16 bases between. CDR3 region: CASSTLWGQVQPQHF. In DNA form, the CDR3 reads TGTGCCAGTAGTACCCTTTGGGGGCAGGTTCAGCCCCAGCATTTT.

The chain uses TRBV30 and TRBJ2-5, with 10 bases aligning to TRBD2. CDR3 size: 15 residues. Unmatched junction bases numbered 7, after V lost 2 bases and J lost 4 bases. CDR1 GTSNPN and CDR2 SVGIG come from the germline V gene (reference sequence). CDR3 DNA sequence: TGTGCCTGGAGTCCAGCGGGGGGGCTCGGAGAGACCCAGTACTTC. It specifies CAWSPAGGLGETQYF.

The chain links TRBV19 to TRBJ1-2, with TRBD1 as a possible D gene (6 bases). The germline gives CDR1 LNHDA, CDR2 SQIVND (reference sequence). Trimming took 7 bases from V and 7 from J, leaving 16 bases between them. The CDR3 runs to 13 residues. The CDR3 DNA is TGTGCCAGTATGGGGACCGCCAGGGGTGGCTACACCTTC. This gives the protein CASMGTARGGYTF.

V is TRBV19 and J is TRBJ1-2; the match to TRBD1 covers 12 bases. V lost 7 bases and J lost 10; bases outside the gene matches: 13. The germline gives CDR1 LNHDA, CDR2 SQIVND (reference sequence). The CDR3 spans 15 residues. The CDR3 reads CASILTTGTGGSYTF. DNA for the CDR3: TGTGCCAGTATCCTAACTACCGGGACAGGGGGCTCCTACACCTTC. The full variable domain, in which reference TRBV19 and TRBJ1-2 provide the parts outside the CDR3, is DGGITQSPKYLFRKEGQNVTLSCEQNLNHDAMYWYRQDPGQGLRLIYYSQIVNDFQKGDIAEGYSVSREKKESFPLTVTSAQKNPTAFYLCASILTTGTGGSYTFGSGTRLTVV.

The gene calls are TRBV15 and TRBJ2-2; TRBD1 matches 8 bases. This CDR3 has 15 residues. The ends lost 0 bases at V and 3 bases at J; junction bases unmatched: 0. Germline CDR1 is LNHNV and CDR2 is YYDKDF (reference sequence). DNA of the CDR3: TGTGCCACCAGCAGAGAGGACAGGGACACCGGGGAGCTGTTTTTT. Residues: CATSREDRDTGELFF.

The V and J genes are TRBV25-1 and TRBJ1-6, with 8 bases aligning to TRBD1. Germline CDR1 reads MGHDK; CDR2 reads SYGVNS. Trimming at V came to 3 bases and at J to 13 bases, leaving 8 bases not matched to a gene. The CDR3 consists of 14 residues. CDR3 nucleotides: TGTGCCAGCAGTGAGCCCCCCGGACAGGGTCCCCTCCACTTT. Translated, it gives CASSEPPGQGPLHF.

This chain links TRBV27 with TRBJ2-3; TRBD1 might be the D (6 bases). Looked up from germline, CDR1 is MNHEY and CDR2 is SMNVEV (reference sequence). The CDR3 is 15 residues long. The ends were cut back, 4 bases at V and 4 bases at J, with 15 bases in the middle. CDR3 loop: CASSYGTPEADTQYF. CDR3 nucleotides: TGTGCCAGCAGTTACGGGACACCGGAGGCAGATACGCAGTATTTT.

The V gene is TRBV19, the J gene TRBJ2-7, with a possible D match to TRBD2 (6 bases). V lost 0 bases, J lost 9 bases, and 18 bases lay in between. Germline V lookup: CDR1 LNHDA, CDR2 SQIVND (reference sequence). This CDR3 region has 15 residues. CDR3 protein: CASSIDLGGTARQYF. The CDR3 DNA reads as TGTGCCAGTAGTATAGATCTTGGGGGGACCGCTCGGCAGTACTTC.

V is TRBV25-1 and J is TRBJ2-7; D is possibly TRBD2 (5 bases). The CDR3 has 13 residues. Germline CDR1 and CDR2: MGHDK and SYGVNS. The V and J ends lost 8 bases and 3 bases respectively, with 14 bases between them. CDR3 nucleotide sequence: TGTGCCAGCCGGGAACCGGGCGGCTACGAGCAGTACTTC. Protein: CASREPGGYEQYF.

The chain joins TRBV4-1 to TRBJ2-3; D not resolved. The CDR3 contains 16 residues. The germline gives CDR1 MGHRA, CDR2 YSYEKL. V lost 1 base to trimming and J lost 0 bases, with 11 bases between them. The CDR3 loop is CASSQVDLVSTDTQYF. CDR3 bases: TGCGCCAGCAGCCAAGTCGACCTAGTAAGCACAGATACGCAGTATTTT.

The rearrangement uses TRBV25-1 and TRBJ2-3; the D is unclear. This CDR3 contains 14 residues. CDR1 is MGHDK, CDR2 SYGVNS, per germline. With 1 base removed from V and 6 bases from J, the gap between germline ends came to 11 bases. The CDR3 region is CASSESSLSDTQYF. The CDR3 bases are TGTGCCAGCAGTGAATCTAGTTTGTCTGATACGCAGTATTTT.

The rearrangement uses TRBV2 and TRBJ2-1, with TRBD2 as a possible D gene (7 bases). CDR3 size: 15 residues. Trimming left V 8 bases short and J 2 bases short, with 16 bases between. Germline CDR1 is SNHLY and CDR2 is FYNNEI. The CDR3 coding sequence is TGTGCCAGCCAACTGCTAGGGGGGGCCTACAATGAGCAGTTCTTC. The encoded protein is CASQLLGGAYNEQFF.

V is TRBV6-5 and J is TRBJ1-5, with 7 bases that match TRBD1. CDR3 length: 14 amino acids. V lost 2 bases to trimming and J lost 2 bases; unmatched junction nucleotides: 0. Germline assignment: CDR1 MNHEY and CDR2 SVGAGI. The CDR3 loop is CASSYGTGNQPQHF. The DNA of the CDR3 is TGTGCCAGCAGTTACGGGACAGGCAATCAGCCCCAGCATTTT.

V is TRBV9 and J is TRBJ1-2; 11 bases are shared with TRBD1. Germline-derived CDR1 and CDR2 are SGDLS and YYNGEE. The CDR3 consists of 17 residues. The ends lost 0 bases at V and 5 bases at J; junction bases unmatched: 9. CDR3 residues: CASSVVPGQGVWYGYTF. The CDR3 DNA sequence: TGTGCCAGCAGCGTAGTCCCGGGACAGGGGGTGTGGTATGGCTACACCTTC.

The V call is TRBV18, the J call TRBJ2-7, with D perhaps matching TRBD1 (6 bases). Trimming stripped 5 bases from V and 7 bases from J, with 18 bases between. The CDR3 length is 14 residues. In germline, CDR1 is KGHSH, CDR2 LQKENI. The chain's CDR3 is CASSSARDTREQYF. DNA for the CDR3: TGTGCCAGCTCATCGGCCCGGGACACGCGAGAGCAGTACTTC. Supplemented by reference TRBV18 and TRBJ2-7, the full variable domain reads NAGVMQNPRHLVRRRGQEARLRCSPMKGHSHVYWYRQLPEEGLKFMVYLQKENIIDESGMPKERFSAEFPKEGPSILRIQQVVRGDSAAYFCASSSARDTREQYFGPGTRLTVT.

The gene calls are TRBV30 and TRBJ1-6; D not certain. The V end lost 0 bases, the J end lost 13 bases, and 10 bases lay between the germline ends. The CDR3 runs to 12 residues. CDR1 and CDR2 from the germline V gene are GTSNPN and SVGIG (reference sequence). CDR3 in amino acids: CAWSVRQRPLHF. CDR3 in DNA: TGTGCCTGGAGTGTACGTCAGAGGCCCCTCCACTTT.

This clone was found a few times. The chain links TRBV28 to TRBJ1-5; possible D gene TRBD1, 5 bases. With 6 bases removed from V and 0 bases from J, the gap between germline ends came to 9 bases. The CDR3 loop spans 14 amino acids. CDR1 is MDHEN, CDR2 SYDVKM, per germline. CDR3 in amino acids: CASRDSHSNQPQHF. The CDR3, as DNA: TGTGCCAGCAGAGACAGCCATAGCAATCAGCCCCAGCATTTT.

This chain joins TRBV28 and TRBJ1-2; D is possibly TRBD1 (6 bases). The V end lost 5 bases, the J end lost 2 bases, and 15 bases lay between the germline ends. The CDR3 contains 15 residues. CDR1 and CDR2 (germline): MDHEN, SYDVKM. The CDR3 reads CASSPPGHVNYGYTF. CDR3 nucleotide sequence: TGTGCCAGCAGTCCCCCGGGACATGTAAACTATGGCTACACCTTC.

V is TRBV9 and J is TRBJ1-1; D gene ambiguous. Germline V CDR1 and CDR2: SGDLS, YYNGEE. The CDR3 length is 13 residues. V was clipped by 7 bases and J by 1 base, with 11 bases between them. The CDR3 here is CASSRQANTEAFF. CDR3 DNA sequence: TGTGCCAGCTCACGGCAGGCGAACACTGAAGCTTTCTTT.

The chain is built from TRBV9 and TRBJ1-2; TRBD1 agrees at 7 bases. The germline gives CDR1 SGDLS, CDR2 YYNGEE. V lost 2 bases, J lost 4 bases, and 11 bases stayed unmatched. The CDR3 contains 16 residues. CDR3 protein: CASSVRGGDYPYGYTF. In DNA, the CDR3 is TGTGCCAGCAGCGTGAGAGGGGGCGATTACCCCTATGGCTACACCTTC.

CDR3 loop: CASSFWGGGELFF. The CDR3 nucleotides are TGTGCCAGCAGTTTCTGGGGCGGCGGGGAGCTGTTTTTT. The chain has TRBV6-5 and TRBJ2-2, with D perhaps matching TRBD1 (5 bases). There are 13 residues in the CDR3. V lost 4 bases to trimming and J lost 7 bases, with 10 bases between them. Per the germline V gene, CDR1 is MNHEY and CDR2 is SVGAGI.

The chain combines TRBV28 with TRBJ2-2; D perhaps matches TRBD2 (6 bases). CDR3 length: 18 residues. CDR1 MDHEN and CDR2 SYDVKM come from the germline V gene. Trimming removed 6 bases at V and 5 bases at J, with 25 bases between. CDR3 sequence reads: CASSSVDAGIIRTGELFF. The CDR3 DNA follows: TGTGCCAGCAGCTCCGTAGACGCGGGGATTATACGGACCGGGGAGCTGTTTTTT.

J is TRBJ1-1 and V is TRBV25-1; D is possibly TRBD1 (5 bases). Germline V gene lookup returns CDR1 MGHDK and CDR2 SYGVNS. The CDR3 is made up of 15 amino acids. The V end was cut by 1 base, the J end by 2 bases, with 11 bases between. The CDR3 spells CASSESGRANTEAFF. Written as DNA, the CDR3 is TGTGCCAGCAGTGAATCCGGCAGGGCAAACACTGAAGCTTTCTTT.

The chain has TRBV25-1 and TRBJ2-1; 8 positions agree with TRBD1. The germline gives CDR1 MGHDK, CDR2 SYGVNS. This CDR3 is 15 amino acids long. The junction had 4 bases not matched to a gene; V was cut back by 1 base and J by 5 bases. CDR3 sequence: CASSESTTGDNEQFF. The CDR3 DNA reads TGTGCCAGCAGTGAATCGACGACAGGGGACAATGAGCAGTTCTTC.

The chain couples TRBV5-1 to TRBJ2-1, with a possible D match to TRBD1 (6 bases). Per the germline V gene, CDR1 is SGHRS and CDR2 is YFSETQ. The CDR3 length is 15 residues. V dropped 9 bases and J dropped 1 base, with 17 bases sitting between them. CDR3 nucleotides: TGCGCCACCTCCGATACAGGGTGGTCCTACAATGAGCAGTTCTTC. Translation gives CATSDTGWSYNEQFF.

The chain links TRBV19 to TRBJ2-1; 13 bases align to TRBD2. This CDR3 has 17 amino acids. V lost 5 bases and J lost 0; bases outside the gene matches: 4. CDR1 LNHDA and CDR2 SQIVND come from the germline V gene (reference sequence). CDR3 in amino acids: CASSVGLAGSSYNEQFF. The CDR3 bases are TGTGCCAGTAGTGTGGGACTAGCGGGGAGCTCCTACAATGAGCAGTTCTTC.

The chain joins TRBV2 to TRBJ1-1, with 8 nucleotides matching TRBD1. V was clipped by 0 bases and J by 5 bases; unmatched bases: 5. The CDR3 runs 15 residues. Germline V gene data show CDR1 as SNHLY and CDR2 as FYNNEI. CDR3 nucleotides: TGTGCCAGCAGTGAAGCTAGGACAGGGTGGACTGAAGCTTTCTTT. It encodes CASSEARTGWTEAFF.

This clone is a singleton in its sample. The V and J genes are TRBV7-6 and TRBJ2-1; TRBD2 matches 9 bases. Trimming cost V 3 bases and J 7 bases; bases outside gene matches: 7. Germline V gives CDR1 SGHVS, CDR2 FNYEAQ. The length of the CDR3 is 15 residues. The DNA of the CDR3 is TGTGCCAGCAGCTTCCGGGCTAGCGGGGTTAATGAGCAGTTCTTC. It codes for CASSFRASGVNEQFF.

V and J are TRBV29-1 and TRBJ1-1; 7 bases agree with TRBD1. The CDR3 contains 17 residues. Germline values: CDR1 SQVTM, CDR2 ANQGSEA. After removal of 7 bases from V and 0 bases from J, the junction contained 17 bases not matched to a gene. The CDR3, as DNA: TGCAGCGCTGCAGGGACAGCTGGGGCTTTGATGAACACTGAAGCTTTCTTT. Protein sequence: CSAAGTAGALMNTEAFF.